This T cell receptor (beta chain) appears in the sequencing data of a study of T cell repertoires in cytomegalovirus infection. Across the study: Well-studied HLA-B-restricted epitopes and recently identified HLA-C-restricted epitopes of CMV were both used in the study. In public TCR beta signatures, there were indications of both CMV infection and matching HLA type. Overall study findings and caveats: Within the response measured ex vivo, HLA-C-restricted CMV-specific TCR beta clonotypes were dominant. The cumulative frequency of public TCR beta families identified carriers of CMV plus the relevant HLA.

The CDR3 sequence is 13 residues long. Germline values: CDR1 MNHEY, CDR2 SMNVEV (reference sequence). Trimming stripped 2 bases from V and 6 bases from J, with 10 bases between. In regard to this clonotype: Its antigen is still unknown.

One entry per CDR3 protein, called by TCRdb with MiXCR from the reads. The sample contains hundreds of thousands of distinct CDR3 sequences, approximately 31% of which appear only once. This clonotype was sampled from a human donor in good health (CMV status not recorded). Some clones in this sample may be carry-over from other donors' samples. The sample here was cultured CD8+ T cells from PBMCs, taken from culture after CMV antigen stimulation. The chain couples TRBV27 to TRBJ2-5, with D perhaps TRBD1 or TRBD2 (5 bases each). This CDR3 reads CASSLGGPQTQYF. CDR3 DNA sequence: TGTGCCAGCAGTTTAGGGGGACCACAGACCCAGTACTTC.